This TCR beta chain was identified in a study of blood T cell repertoires in COVID-19. Study as a whole: Some COVID-19 samples were acute and others convalescent; all came from the United States, Italy and Spain. The cDNA or gDNA used as material had been derived from T cells, B-cell-depleted T cells, or PBMCs.

Sequencing was performed with immunoSEQ multiplex PCR; in TCRdb, only in-frame clones are kept and a portion is missing. The table has tens of thousands of clones, roughly four fifths seen once. CDR3 length: 14 amino acids. The germline gives CDR1 MNHNY, CDR2 SVGAGI (reference sequence). Trimming pared 6 bases from V and 7 bases from J, leaving 13 bases between. The specimen was peripheral blood. The chain is built from TRBV6-6 and TRBJ1-6, with D maybe TRBD1 (5 bases). This sequence was found in a man aged 35-49 years with acute or convalescent COVID-19. CDR3 bases: TGTGCCAGCAGAGGGGAGGGCCGAAATTCACCCCTCCACTTT. Its protein product is CASRGEGRNSPLHF.